This T cell receptor (beta chain) came from a study of T cell changes during pregnancy in multiple sclerosis. Germline V gene sequence: CDR1 LNHDA, CDR2 SQIVND (reference sequence). V lost 5 bases and J 2 bases, leaving 16 bases between the germline ends. This CDR3 contains 16 residues. Here immunoSEQ multiplex PCR was the method, and the copy in TCRdb shows in-frame clones only, minus some. The sample has about 60,000 clones, roughly 88% seen once. The input for sequencing was peripheral blood, taken in the third trimester of pregnancy. J is TRBJ2-1 and V is TRBV19; TRBD1 might be the D (6 bases). This receptor was taken from a female donor in good health, enrolled as a control in a pregnancy study. The CDR3 sequence is CASSLQGTGPYNEQFF. The CDR3 nucleotides read TGTGCCAGTAGTCTACAGGGAACCGGCCCCTACAATGAGCAGTTCTTC.